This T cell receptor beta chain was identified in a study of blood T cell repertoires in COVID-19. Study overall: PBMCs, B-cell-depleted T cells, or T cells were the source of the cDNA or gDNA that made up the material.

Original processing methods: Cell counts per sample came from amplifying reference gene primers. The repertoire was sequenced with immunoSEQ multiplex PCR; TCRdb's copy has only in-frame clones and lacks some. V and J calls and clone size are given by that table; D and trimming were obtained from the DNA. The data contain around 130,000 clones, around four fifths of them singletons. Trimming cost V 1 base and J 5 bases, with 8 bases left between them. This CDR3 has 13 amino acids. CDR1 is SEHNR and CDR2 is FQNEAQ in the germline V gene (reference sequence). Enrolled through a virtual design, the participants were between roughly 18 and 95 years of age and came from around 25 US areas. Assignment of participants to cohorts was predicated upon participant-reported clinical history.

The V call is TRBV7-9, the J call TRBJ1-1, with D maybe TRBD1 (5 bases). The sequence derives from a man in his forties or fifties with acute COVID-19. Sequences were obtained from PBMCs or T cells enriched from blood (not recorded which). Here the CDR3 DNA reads TGTGCCAGCAGCTTAGGACAGTTTACTGAAGCTTTCTTT. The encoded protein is CASSLGQFTEAFF.